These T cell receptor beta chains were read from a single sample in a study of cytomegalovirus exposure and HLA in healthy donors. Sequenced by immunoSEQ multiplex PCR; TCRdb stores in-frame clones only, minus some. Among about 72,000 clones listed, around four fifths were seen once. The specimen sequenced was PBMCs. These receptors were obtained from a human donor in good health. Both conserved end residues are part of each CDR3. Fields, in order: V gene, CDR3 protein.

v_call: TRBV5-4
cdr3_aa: CASTQANRGNTGELFF

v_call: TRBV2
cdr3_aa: CASSEARGWRGADTQYF

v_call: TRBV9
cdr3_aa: CASSGLAGTSETQYF

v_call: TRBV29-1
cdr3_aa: CSVEAIRFSGSTDTQYF

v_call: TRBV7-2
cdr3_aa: CASSYLGTGAYEQYF

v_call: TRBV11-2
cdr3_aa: CASSWSRGMADTQYF

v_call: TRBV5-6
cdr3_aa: CASSLPGPYEQYF

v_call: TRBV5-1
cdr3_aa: CASSTGVLAGGPHEQYF

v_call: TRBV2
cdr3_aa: CASSEGAYDQPQHF

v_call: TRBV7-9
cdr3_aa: CASSFRDRGLNGYPF

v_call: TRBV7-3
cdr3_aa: CASSLGTGGETDTQYF

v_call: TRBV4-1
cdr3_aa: CASSQDLGRTGGEAFF

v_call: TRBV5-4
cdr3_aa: CASSFRQSRSGYTF

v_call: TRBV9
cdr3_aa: CASSAEAGGLADTQYF

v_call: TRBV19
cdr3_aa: CASSIRTGNQETQYF

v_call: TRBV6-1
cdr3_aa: CASSENSQYEQYF